This T cell receptor beta chain was recorded in a study of radiotherapy plus CTLA-4 blockade in lung cancer. The CDR3 loop spans 13 amino acids. Germline V gene sequence: CDR1 MDHEN, CDR2 SYDVKM. The repertoire was sequenced with immunoSEQ multiplex PCR; TCRdb's copy has only in-frame clones and lacks some. Counted here are 75,000 or so clones, roughly 75% occurring once; the ten biggest clones make up 7% to 8%. With respect to this clone: The target antigen is unknown.

Regarding the study as a whole: In blood, tumor-derived TCR clones expanded after radiotherapy plus ipilimumab.

The sample consisted of peripheral blood, taken from a patient treated with radiotherapy plus ipilimumab. This clonotype originated in a human donor with non-small cell lung cancer who had a complete response to radiotherapy plus ipilimumab. The chain couples TRBV28 to TRBJ2-5; D not resolved. The J call is uncertain, as TRBJ2-7 better fits the DNA end. As DNA, the CDR3 is TGTGCCAGCAGACGGGCCGGATCCTACGAGCAGTACTTC. It translates to CASRRAGSYEQYF.